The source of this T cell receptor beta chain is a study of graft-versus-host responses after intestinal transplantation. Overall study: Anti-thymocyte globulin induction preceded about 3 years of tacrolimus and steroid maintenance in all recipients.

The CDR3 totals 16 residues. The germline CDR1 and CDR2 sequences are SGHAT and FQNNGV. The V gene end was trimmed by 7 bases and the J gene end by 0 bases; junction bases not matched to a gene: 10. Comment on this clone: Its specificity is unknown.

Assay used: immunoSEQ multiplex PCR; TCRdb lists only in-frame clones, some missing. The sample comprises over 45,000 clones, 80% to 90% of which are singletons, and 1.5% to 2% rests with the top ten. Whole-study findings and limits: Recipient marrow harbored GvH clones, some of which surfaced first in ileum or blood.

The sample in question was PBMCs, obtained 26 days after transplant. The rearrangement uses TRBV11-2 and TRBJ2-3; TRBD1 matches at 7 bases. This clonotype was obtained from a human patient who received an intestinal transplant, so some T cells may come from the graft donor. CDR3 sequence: CASILNQGVSTDTQYF. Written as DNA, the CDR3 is TGTGCCAGCATCCTAAATCAGGGGGTGAGCACAGATACGCAGTATTTT.